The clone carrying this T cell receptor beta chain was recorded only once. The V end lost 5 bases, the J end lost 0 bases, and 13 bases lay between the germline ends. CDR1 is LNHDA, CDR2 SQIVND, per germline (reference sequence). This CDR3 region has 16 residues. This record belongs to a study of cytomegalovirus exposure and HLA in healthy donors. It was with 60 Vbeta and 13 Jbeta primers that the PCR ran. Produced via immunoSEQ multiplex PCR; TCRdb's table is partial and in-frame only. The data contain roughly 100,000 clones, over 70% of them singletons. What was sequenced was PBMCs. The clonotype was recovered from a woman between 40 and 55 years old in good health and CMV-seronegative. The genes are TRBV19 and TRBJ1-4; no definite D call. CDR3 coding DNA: TGTGCCAGTAGTCAAGGGTATAGCGCAACTAATGAAAAACTGTTTTTT. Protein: CASSQGYSATNEKLFF.